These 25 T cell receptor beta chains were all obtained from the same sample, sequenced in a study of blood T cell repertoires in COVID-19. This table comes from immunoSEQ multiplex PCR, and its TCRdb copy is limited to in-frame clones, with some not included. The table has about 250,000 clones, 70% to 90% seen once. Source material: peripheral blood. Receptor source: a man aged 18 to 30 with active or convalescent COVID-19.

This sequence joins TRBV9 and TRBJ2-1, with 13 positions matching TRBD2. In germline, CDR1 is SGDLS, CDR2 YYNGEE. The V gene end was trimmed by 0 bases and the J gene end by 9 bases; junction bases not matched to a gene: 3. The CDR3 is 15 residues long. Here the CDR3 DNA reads TGTGCCAGCAGCGTAGAACTAGCGGGGGGGACTGAGCAGTTCTTC. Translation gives CASSVELAGGTEQFF.

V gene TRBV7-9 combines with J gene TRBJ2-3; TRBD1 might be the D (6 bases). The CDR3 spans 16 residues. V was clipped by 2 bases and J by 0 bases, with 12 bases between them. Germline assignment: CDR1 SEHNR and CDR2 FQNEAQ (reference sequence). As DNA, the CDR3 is TGTGCCAGCAGCTTATTGAACAGGGAAAGCACAGATACGCAGTATTTT. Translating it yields CASSLLNRESTDTQYF. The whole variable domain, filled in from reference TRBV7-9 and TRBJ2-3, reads DTGVSQNPRHKITKRGQNVTFRCDPISEHNRLYWYRQTLGQGPEFLTYFQNEAQLEKSRLLSDRFSAERPKGSFSTLEIQRTEQGDSAMYLCASSLLNRESTDTQYFGPGTRLTVL.

CDR3 bases: TGTGCCAGCAGCTTGGGCAGGTGGTTGGAGACCCAGTACTTC. Its translation: CASSLGRWLETQYF. The chain links TRBV27 to TRBJ2-5; D gene ambiguous. Per the germline V gene, CDR1 is MNHEY and CDR2 is SMNVEV (reference sequence). The CDR3 has 14 amino acids. Trimming took off 6 bases at V and 5 bases at J, with 16 bases between the two ends.

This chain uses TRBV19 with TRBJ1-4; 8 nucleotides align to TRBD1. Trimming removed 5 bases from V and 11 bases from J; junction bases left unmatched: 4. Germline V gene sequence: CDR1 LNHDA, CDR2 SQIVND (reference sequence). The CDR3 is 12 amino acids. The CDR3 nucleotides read TGTGCCAGTAGTCCGGACAGGGTTAAACTGTTTTTT. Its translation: CASSPDRVKLFF.

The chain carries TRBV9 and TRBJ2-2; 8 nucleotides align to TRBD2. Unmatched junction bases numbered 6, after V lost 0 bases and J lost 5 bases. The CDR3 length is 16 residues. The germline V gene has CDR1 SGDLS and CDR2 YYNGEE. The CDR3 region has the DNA TGTGCCAGCAGCGTAGTAGGAGCGGGAGAAACCGGGGAGCTGTTTTTT. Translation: CASSVVGAGETGELFF.

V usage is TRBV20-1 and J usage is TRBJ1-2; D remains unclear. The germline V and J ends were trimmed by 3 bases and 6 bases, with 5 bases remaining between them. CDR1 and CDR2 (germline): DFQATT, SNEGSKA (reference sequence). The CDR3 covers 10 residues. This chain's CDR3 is CSARENGYTF. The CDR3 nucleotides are TGCAGTGCTAGGGAGAATGGCTACACCTTC.

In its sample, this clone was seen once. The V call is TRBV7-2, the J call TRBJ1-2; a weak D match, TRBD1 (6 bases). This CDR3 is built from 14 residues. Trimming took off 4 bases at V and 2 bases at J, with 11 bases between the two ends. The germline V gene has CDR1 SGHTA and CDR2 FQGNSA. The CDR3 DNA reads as TGTGCCAGCAGCTCCCGGACAGAAAACTATGGCTACACCTTC. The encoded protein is CASSSRTENYGYTF.

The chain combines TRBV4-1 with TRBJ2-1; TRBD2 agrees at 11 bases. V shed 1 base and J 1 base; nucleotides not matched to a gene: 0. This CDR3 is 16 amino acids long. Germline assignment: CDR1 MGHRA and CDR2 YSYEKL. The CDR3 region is CASSQGLAGSYNEQFF. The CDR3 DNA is TGCGCCAGCAGCCAAGGACTAGCGGGATCCTACAATGAGCAGTTCTTC.

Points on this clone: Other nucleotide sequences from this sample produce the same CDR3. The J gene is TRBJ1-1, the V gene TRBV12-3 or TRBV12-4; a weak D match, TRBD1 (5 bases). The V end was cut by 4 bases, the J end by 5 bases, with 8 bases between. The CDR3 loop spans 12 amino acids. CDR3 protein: CASSWGGTEAFF. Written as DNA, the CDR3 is TGTGCCAGCAGTTGGGGGGGGACTGAAGCTTTCTTT.

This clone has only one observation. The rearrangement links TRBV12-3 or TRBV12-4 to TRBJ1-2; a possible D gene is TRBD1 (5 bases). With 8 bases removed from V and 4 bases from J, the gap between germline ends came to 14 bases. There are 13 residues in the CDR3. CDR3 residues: CASANSGGYGYTF. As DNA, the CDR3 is TGTGCCAGCGCCAACTCCGGGGGCTATGGCTACACCTTC.

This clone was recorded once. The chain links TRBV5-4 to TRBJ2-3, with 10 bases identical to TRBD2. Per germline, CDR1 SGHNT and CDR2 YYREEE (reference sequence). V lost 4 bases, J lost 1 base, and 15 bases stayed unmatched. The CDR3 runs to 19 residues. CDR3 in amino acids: CASSRVILVAGGRTDTQYF. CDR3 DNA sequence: TGTGCCAGCAGCCGTGTTATCTTGGTAGCGGGGGGACGCACAGATACGCAGTATTTT.

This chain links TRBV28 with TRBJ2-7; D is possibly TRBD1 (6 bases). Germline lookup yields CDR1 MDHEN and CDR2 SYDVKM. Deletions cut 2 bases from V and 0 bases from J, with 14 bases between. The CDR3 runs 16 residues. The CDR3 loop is CASSLQTGFVSYEQYF. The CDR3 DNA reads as TGTGCCAGCAGTTTACAAACAGGGTTCGTCTCCTACGAGCAGTACTTC.

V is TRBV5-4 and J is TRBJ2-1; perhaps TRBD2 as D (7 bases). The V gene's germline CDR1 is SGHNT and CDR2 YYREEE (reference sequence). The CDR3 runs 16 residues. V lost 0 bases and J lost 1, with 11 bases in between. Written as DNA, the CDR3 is TGTGCCAGCAGCTTGGGCGGGGGCCTTTCCTACAATGAGCAGTTCTTC. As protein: CASSLGGGLSYNEQFF.

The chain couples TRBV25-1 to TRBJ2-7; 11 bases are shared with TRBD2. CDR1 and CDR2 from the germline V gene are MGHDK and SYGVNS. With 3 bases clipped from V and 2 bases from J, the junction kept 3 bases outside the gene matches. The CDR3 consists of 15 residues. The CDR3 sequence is CASSETGLAAYEQYF. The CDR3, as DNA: TGTGCCAGCAGTGAGACGGGACTAGCGGCCTACGAGCAGTACTTC.

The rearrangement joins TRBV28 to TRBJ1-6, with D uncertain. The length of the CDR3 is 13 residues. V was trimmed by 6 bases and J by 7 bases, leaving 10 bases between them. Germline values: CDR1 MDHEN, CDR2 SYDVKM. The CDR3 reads CASRSPGNSPLHF. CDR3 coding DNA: TGTGCCAGCAGATCCCCAGGAAATTCACCCCTCCACTTT.

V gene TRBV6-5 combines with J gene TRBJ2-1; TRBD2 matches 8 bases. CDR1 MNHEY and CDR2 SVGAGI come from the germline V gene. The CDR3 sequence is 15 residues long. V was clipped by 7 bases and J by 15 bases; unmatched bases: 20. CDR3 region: CASTFGVAGSSPLFF. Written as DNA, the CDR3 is TGTGCCAGCACTTTTGGTGTAGCGGGGTCCTCTCCCCTGTTCTTC.

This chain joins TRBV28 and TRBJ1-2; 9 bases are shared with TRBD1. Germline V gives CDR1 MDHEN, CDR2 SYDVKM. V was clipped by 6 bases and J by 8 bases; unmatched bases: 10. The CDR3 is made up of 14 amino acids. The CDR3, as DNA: TGTGCCAGCAGGAACAGGGGGCTAGGAGGAGGCTACACCTTC. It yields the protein CASRNRGLGGGYTF.

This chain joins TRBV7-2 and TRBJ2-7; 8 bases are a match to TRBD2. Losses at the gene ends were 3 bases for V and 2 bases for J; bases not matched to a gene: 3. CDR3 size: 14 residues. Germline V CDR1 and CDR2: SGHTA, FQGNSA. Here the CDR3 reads CASSLREVAYEQYF. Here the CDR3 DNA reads TGTGCCAGCAGCTTGCGGGAGGTAGCCTACGAGCAGTACTTC.

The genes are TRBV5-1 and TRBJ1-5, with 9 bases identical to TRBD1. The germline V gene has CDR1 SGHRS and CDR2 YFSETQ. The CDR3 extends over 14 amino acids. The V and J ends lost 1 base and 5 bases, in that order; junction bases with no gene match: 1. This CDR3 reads CASSLTGGDQPQHF. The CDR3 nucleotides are TGCGCCAGCAGCTTGACAGGGGGCGATCAGCCCCAGCATTTT.

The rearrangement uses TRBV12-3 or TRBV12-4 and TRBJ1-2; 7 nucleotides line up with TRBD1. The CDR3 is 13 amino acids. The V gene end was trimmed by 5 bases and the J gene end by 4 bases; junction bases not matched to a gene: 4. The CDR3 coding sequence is TGTGCCAGCAGTGAAACAGGGGTCTATGGCTACACCTTC. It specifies CASSETGVYGYTF.

The DNA for the CDR3 is TGTGCCAGCTCACCCTCGGCAGGGTCGAACACTGAAGCTTTCTTT. Translation gives CASSPSAGSNTEAFF. This sequence joins TRBV18 and TRBJ1-1, with a tentative D call TRBD1 (5 bases). Germline V gene lookup returns CDR1 KGHSH and CDR2 LQKENI. CDR3 length equals 15 residues. Trimming shortened V by 3 bases and J by 1 base, and 12 bases separated the two germline ends.

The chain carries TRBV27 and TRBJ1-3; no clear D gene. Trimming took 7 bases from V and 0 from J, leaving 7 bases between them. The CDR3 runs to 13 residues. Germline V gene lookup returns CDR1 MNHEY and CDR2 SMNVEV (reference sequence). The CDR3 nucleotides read TGTGCCAGCAAAAGGAGCTCTGGAAACACCATATATTTT. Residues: CASKRSSGNTIYF.

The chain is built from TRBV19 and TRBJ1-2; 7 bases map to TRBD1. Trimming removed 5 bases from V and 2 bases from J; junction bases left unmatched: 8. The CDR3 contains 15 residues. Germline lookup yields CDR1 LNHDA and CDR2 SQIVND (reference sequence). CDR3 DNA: TGTGCCAGTAGTCCCTCCGGGACAGCGAACTATGGCTACACCTTC. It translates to CASSPSGTANYGYTF.

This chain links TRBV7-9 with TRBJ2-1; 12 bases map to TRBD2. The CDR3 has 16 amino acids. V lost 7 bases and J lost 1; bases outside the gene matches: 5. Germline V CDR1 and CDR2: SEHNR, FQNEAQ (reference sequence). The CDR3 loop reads CASKTSGSGSYNEQFF. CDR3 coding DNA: TGTGCCAGCAAGACTAGCGGGAGTGGTTCCTACAATGAGCAGTTCTTC.

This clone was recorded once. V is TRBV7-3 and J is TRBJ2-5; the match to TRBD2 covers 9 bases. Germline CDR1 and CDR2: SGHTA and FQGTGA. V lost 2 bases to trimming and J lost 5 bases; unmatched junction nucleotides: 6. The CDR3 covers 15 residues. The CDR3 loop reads CASSLGLAGTETQYF. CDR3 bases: TGTGCCAGCAGCTTAGGGCTAGCGGGAACGGAGACCCAGTACTTC.